This is a list of T cell receptor beta chains from one sample in a study of cytomegalovirus exposure and HLA in healthy donors. Clones were sequenced by immunoSEQ multiplex PCR, and TCRdb holds only the in-frame ones, with some missing. Of around 200,000 clones listed, 75% to 85% are singletons. Specimen: PBMCs. Every receptor here comes from a woman aged 40 to 50 in good health and CMV-seronegative. The CDR3 runs from the conserved cysteine through the conserved F or W. A D gene is named only where the DNA matches it firmly. Part of the rows lack a size; the others show once, few, many or a class for expanded clones.

V	D	size	J	DNA	CDR3
TRBV5-1	NA	NA	TRBJ2-1	TGCGCCAGCAGCTTGGCGTATGAGCAGTTCTTC	CASSLAYEQFF
TRBV27	NA	NA	TRBJ1-1	TGTGCCAGCAGTTTGGGGCTTAACACTGAAGCTTTCTTT	CASSLGLNTEAFF
TRBV11-2	TRBD2	NA	TRBJ2-5	TGTGCCAGCAGCCCTGCCGACATCCGCGGGGAGGGCCAGTACTTC	CASSPADIRGEGQYF
TRBV9	TRBD1	NA	TRBJ2-3	TGTGCCAGCAGCCCTGAAGACAGGGTCCGCACAGATACGCAGTATTTT	CASSPEDRVRTDTQYF
TRBV5-6	TRBD2	NA	TRBJ2-2	TGTGCCAGCAGCTTGGCGCGTACGGGAGGGTGGACCGGGGAGCTGTTTTTT	CASSLARTGGWTGELFF
TRBV5-1	NA	NA	TRBJ1-1	TGCGCCAGCACCCCCGTACCCGACAGAAACACTGAAGCTTTCTTT	CASTPVPDRNTEAFF
TRBV28	TRBD1	NA	TRBJ1-1	TGTGCCAGCAGTTTGGACAGGTTGAACACTGAAGCTTTCTTT	CASSLDRLNTEAFF
TRBV1	NA	NA	TRBJ1-1	TGCACCAACATAAATAGGGGGAACACTGAAGCTTTCTTT	CTNINRGNTEAFF
TRBV20-1	NA	NA	TRBJ1-2	TGCAGTGCTCCGAACTATGGCTACACCTTC	CSAPNYGYTF
TRBV28	NA	NA	TRBJ1-2	TGTGCCAGCAGTCTCCCCGTTCTTAACTATGGCTACACCTTC	CASSLPVLNYGYTF
TRBV27	NA	NA	TRBJ1-1	TGTGCCAGCAGTTTAAACCCCAGAGGAACTGAAGCTTTCTTT	CASSLNPRGTEAFF
TRBV7-2	NA	few	TRBJ1-4	TGTGCCAGCAGCTTAGCGCCGGGCAGGGCTAATGAAAAACTGTTTTTT	CASSLAPGRANEKLFF
TRBV19	TRBD1	NA	TRBJ1-1	TGTGCCAGTAGTCCACAGGGGACTGAAGCTTTCTTT	CASSPQGTEAFF
TRBV5-1	NA	NA	TRBJ2-2	TGCGCCAGCAGCTTGGGGATTAGCAAGCCTCTAGGGGAGGAGCTGTTTTTT	CASSLGISKPLGEELFF
TRBV5-4	NA	once	TRBJ2-7	TGTGCCAGCAGCAGGGACTTCCGAGAGCAGTACTTC	CASSRDFREQYF
TRBV10-3	NA	NA	TRBJ2-7	TGTGCCATCAGGGCGGAGGGGATCGAGCAGTACTTC	CAIRAEGIEQYF
TRBV15	TRBD1	NA	TRBJ2-5	TGTGCCACCAGCAGATCTCGGGACAGGGTCGAGACCCAGTACTTC	CATSRSRDRVETQYF
TRBV5-8	NA	NA	TRBJ1-1	TGTGCCAGCAGCTTCTTACGGAGCATGAACACTGAAGCTTTCTTT	CASSFLRSMNTEAFF
TRBV28	NA	NA	TRBJ1-2	TGTGCCAGCACCCCGCGGACAGCCTTTAGTGGCTACACCTTC	CASTPRTAFSGYTF
TRBV6-6	TRBD1	once	TRBJ1-2	TGTGCCAGCAGTTACGGCCTGAGTCAGGGGGTGGGCTACACCTTC	CASSYGLSQGVGYTF
TRBV5-1	NA	NA	TRBJ2-5	TGCGCCAGCAGCCAAAGACCGGAACCGGGACAACAGTACTTC	CASSQRPEPGQQYF
TRBV19	NA	NA	TRBJ2-5	TGTGCCAGTAGTTCCGGGCTAGCGGAGACCCAGTACTTC	CASSSGLAETQYF
TRBV6-6	NA	NA	TRBJ2-7	TGTGCCAGCAGTTACTCGTCTCTAAACTCCTACGAGCAGTACTTC	CASSYSSLNSYEQYF
TRBV28	NA	NA	TRBJ2-1	TGTGCCAGCAGTTCCCGTCTAGCAGCCTCCTACAATGAGCAGTTCTTC	CASSSRLAASYNEQFF
TRBV15	NA	NA	TRBJ2-7	TGTGCCACCAGCAGAGTCCCCGAGGGCTCCTACGAGCAGTACTTC	CATSRVPEGSYEQYF
TRBV2	TRBD1	NA	TRBJ2-7	TGTGCCAGCAGCACGACAGGGGTCGAGCAGTACTTC	CASSTTGVEQYF
TRBV27	NA	few	TRBJ2-3	TGTGCCAGCAGTTTTCGGGGTTCAGAAGATACGCAGTATTTT	CASSFRGSEDTQYF
TRBV11-3	NA	NA	TRBJ2-5	TGTGCCAGCAGCTTAGGGACAAATCAAGAGACCCAGTACTTC	CASSLGTNQETQYF
TRBV14	TRBD2	NA	TRBJ2-1	TGTGCCAGCAGCCACGATGGTACGGGACTAGCGGAAGTGAGCTCCTACAATGAGCAGTTCTTC	CASSHDGTGLAEVSSYNEQFF
TRBV4-2	NA	NA	TRBJ1-2	TGTGCCAGCAGCCAAGGACTGACAGCGATCTATGGCTACACCTTC	CASSQGLTAIYGYTF
TRBV19	NA	NA	TRBJ1-5	TGTGCCAGTAGTATATGGCTCGGTGGGGCTCAGCCCCAGCATTTT	CASSIWLGGAQPQHF
TRBV2	NA	NA	TRBJ1-4	TGTGCCAGCAGTGACGGGCCAGGGCCCGAAAAACTGTTTTTT	CASSDGPGPEKLFF
TRBV30	TRBD1	few	TRBJ1-2	TGTGCCTGGAGTGCAACAGGGGAATATGGCTACACCTTC	CAWSATGEYGYTF
TRBV19	NA	NA	TRBJ1-1	TGTGCCAGTAGTATAGGCGGGTCCACTGAAGCTTTCTTT	CASSIGGSTEAFF
TRBV29-1	TRBD2	NA	TRBJ2-4	TGCAGCGTTGTCTGGCGGGGGGAGGGCAAAAACATTCAGTACTTC	CSVVWRGEGKNIQYF
TRBV11-2	TRBD1	once	TRBJ2-4	TGTGCCAGCAGCCAGGGACAGGGGAAGAACATTCAGTACTTC	CASSQGQGKNIQYF
TRBV7-2	NA	NA	TRBJ2-7	TGTGCCAGCAGCTTAGGTCGGACAGCCTACGAGCAGTACTTC	CASSLGRTAYEQYF
TRBV11-3	TRBD2	NA	TRBJ2-1	TGTGCCAGCAGCTTTACTTATAGCGGGGAGTACAATGAGCAGTTCTTC	CASSFTYSGEYNEQFF
TRBV9	TRBD2	few	TRBJ2-3	TGTGCCAGCAGCGTAGCTACGGCTAGCGGGAGGGATACGCAGTATTTT	CASSVATASGRDTQYF
TRBV4-2	TRBD2	NA	TRBJ2-7	TGTGCCAGCAGCCGAGGACTAGCGGGAGTTATAGACTACGAGCAGTACTTC	CASSRGLAGVIDYEQYF
TRBV5-1	NA	NA	TRBJ2-7	TGCGCCAGCAGCTTCACGGTGGGGAGTTCCTACGAGCAGTACTTC	CASSFTVGSSYEQYF
TRBV28	NA	NA	TRBJ1-5	TGTGCCAGCAGTCTCCCCGGGACACATAATCAGCCCCAGCATTTT	CASSLPGTHNQPQHF
TRBV5-6	TRBD2	NA	TRBJ2-3	TGTGCCAGCAGCCTACTAGCGGGACGGAGTCGAGATACGCAGTATTTT	CASSLLAGRSRDTQYF
TRBV5-1	NA	NA	TRBJ2-3	TGCGCCAGCAGCTTGATGTCCACTAGCACAGATACGCAGTATTTT	CASSLMSTSTDTQYF
TRBV13	TRBD2	NA	TRBJ2-7	TGTGCCAGCAGCCTGACGACTAGCGGGAGGCCCCGGCTCTCCTACGAGCAGTACTTC	CASSLTTSGRPRLSYEQYF
TRBV28	TRBD1	NA	TRBJ1-2	TGTGCCAGCAGCCTATACAGGGGGCGAGGCTACACCTTC	CASSLYRGRGYTF
TRBV5-4	NA	NA	TRBJ1-2	TGTGCCAGCAGCTTGGCCTCTGGACAGAATAACTATGGCTACACCTTC	CASSLASGQNNYGYTF
TRBV7-2	NA	NA	TRBJ2-2	TGTGCCAGCAGCTTAAACCCGACAGACACCGGGGAGCTGTTTTTT	CASSLNPTDTGELFF
TRBV12-2	NA	NA	TRBJ2-7	TGTGCAAGTCGTCCCAGGGGGCGGCTCTCCTACGAGCAGTACTTC	CASRPRGRLSYEQYF
TRBV2	NA	few	TRBJ1-2	TGTGCCAGCAAAGACGGACAGATCTATGGCTACACCTTC	CASKDGQIYGYTF
TRBV6-4	TRBD2	NA	TRBJ2-1	TGTGCCAGCAGTGAACTAGCGGGGGCGTACAATGAGCAGTTCTTC	CASSELAGAYNEQFF